This T cell receptor (beta chain) was sequenced in a study of CD8 T cells in ankylosing spondylitis. It was by quantitative 5'-RACE with molecular barcodes that TCR beta libraries were made. TCRdb redid the calling of the 5' RACE reads with MiXCR, one entry per CDR3 protein. The sample contains about 240,000 distinct CDR3 sequences, roughly 8.6% of which appear only once. With V trimmed by 6 bases and J by 4 bases, 8 bases remained unmatched. The CDR3 runs 14 residues. Germline V gene sequence: CDR1 DFQATT, CDR2 SNEGSKA (reference sequence). In its sample, this clonotype was seen many times. The chain links TRBV20-1 to TRBJ2-7; TRBD2 matches 11 bases. Material for sequencing was blood, either unsorted or a sorted T cell fraction (not recorded which). The TCR sequence derives from a male donor with ankylosing spondylitis or in good health (not recorded which). The CDR3 loop is CSAETSGNTYEQYF. CDR3 nucleotide sequence: TGCAGTGCCGAGACTAGCGGGAATACATACGAGCAGTACTTC.